A selection of T cell receptor beta chains follows, all from one sample in a study of identical twins. One entry per CDR3 protein results from TCRdb running MiXCR on the 5' RACE reads. The repertoire includes roughly 1.6 million distinct CDR3 sequences, less than 35% of them detected once, and about 0.3% sits in the top ten. The source material was cord blood. The origin of the receptors is a newborn girl in good health. The CDR3 runs from the conserved cysteine through the conserved F or W. Each record gives: D gene, V gene, J gene, clone size, CDR3 protein, CDR3 DNA. D genes are given only for firm matches. A clone size is listed for some rows: how often the clone was seen (once, few, many), or a class if it is expanded.

>-|TRBV4-2|TRBJ2-7|-
CASSQDKKAGGFYEQYF
TGTGCCAGCAGCCAAGATAAGAAGGCAGGGGGGTTTTACGAGCAGTACTTC
>TRBD1|TRBV7-2|TRBJ2-3|few
CASSFPQGDTQYF
TGTGCCAGCAGCTTCCCACAGGGGGATACGCAGTATTTT
>-|TRBV7-9|TRBJ2-3|many
CASSLVGGGRTDTQYF
TGTGCCAGCAGCTTAGTCGGCGGGGGCCGGACAGATACGCAGTATTTT
>-|TRBV28|TRBJ2-7|-
CASSPHSGRLEQYF
TGTGCCAGCAGTCCCCATAGCGGTCGCCTCGAGCAGTACTTC
>-|TRBV24-1|TRBJ2-5|-
CASRLGEETQYF
TGTGCCTCACGTCTGGGGGAGGAGACCCAGTACTTC
>-|TRBV20-1|TRBJ2-5|few
CSAILQVETQYF
TGCAGTGCAATACTCCAGGTGGAGACCCAGTACTTC
>TRBD2|TRBV12-3/TRBV12-4|TRBJ2-1|-
CASSYSGRKYEQFF
TGTGCCAGCAGTTACAGCGGGAGAAAATACGAGCAGTTCTTC
>-|TRBV20-1|TRBJ2-5|-
CSARVRPLPMGETQYF
TGCAGTGCTAGAGTACGGCCTCTTCCGATGGGGGAGACCCAGTACTTC
>TRBD2|TRBV27|TRBJ2-7|few
CASSFRPTSGKDYEQYF
TGTGCCAGCAGTTTTCGCCCGACTAGCGGGAAGGATTACGAGCAGTACTTC
>TRBD2|TRBV2|TRBJ2-5|-
CASRLGLGVEQYF
TGTGCCAGCAGACTAGGACTAGGTGTTGAGCAGTACTTC
>-|TRBV19|TRBJ2-1|-
CASRTNTRYYNEQFF
TGTGCCAGTAGAACCAATACCAGGTATTACAATGAGCAGTTCTTC
>TRBD1|TRBV16|TRBJ1-6|-
CASLSLHGQGNNSPLHF
TGTGCCAGCCTTTCCCTCCACGGACAGGGGAATAATTCACCCCTCCACTTT
>TRBD2|TRBV18|TRBJ2-1|few
CASSPLRTSGANEQFF
TGTGCCAGCTCACCCCTGAGGACTAGCGGGGCTAATGAGCAGTTCTTC
>TRBD1|TRBV12-3/TRBV12-4|TRBJ2-1|-
CASSFRWTGSSYNEQFF
TGTGCCAGCAGTTTTAGATGGACAGGAAGCTCCTACAATGAGCAGTTCTTC
>TRBD1|TRBV14|TRBJ2-1|few
CASSRRQGGFNEQFF
TGTGCCAGCAGCCGTAGACAGGGTGGTTTCAATGAGCAGTTCTTC
>-|TRBV29-1|TRBJ1-2|few
CSATTPGTKYGYTF
TGCAGCGCGACAACCCCCGGGACGAAATATGGCTACACCTTC
>-|TRBV20-1|TRBJ1-2|once
CGARSGYGYTF
TGCGGTGCTAGATCCGGGTATGGCTACACCTTC
>TRBD1|TRBV12-5|TRBJ2-3|few
CASGFGTGNRLADTQYF
TGTGCTAGTGGTTTTGGGACAGGGAACCGTTTGGCAGATACGCAGTATTTT
>TRBD2|TRBV7-2|TRBJ2-3|few
CASSLARLAGGDTQYF
TGTGCCAGCAGCTTAGCTCGACTAGCGGGAGGAGATACGCAGTATTTT
>-|TRBV20-1|TRBJ2-1|-
CSARATSSRYNEQFF
TGCAGTGCTAGAGCGACTAGTAGCCGATACAATGAGCAGTTCTTC
>TRBD2|TRBV7-2|TRBJ2-1|-
CASSFLAGNSYNEQFF
TGTGCCAGCAGCTTCCTAGCGGGAAACTCCTACAATGAGCAGTTCTTC
>TRBD2|TRBV12-3/TRBV12-4|TRBJ2-1|few
CASSFGGLANEQFF
TGTGCCAGCAGTTTCGGGGGACTAGCCAATGAGCAGTTCTTC